This TCR beta chain originates from a study of T cells after yellow fever vaccination. This clonotype was seen only a few times. The antigen is undetermined. In making TCR cDNA, 5'RACE template switching added a universal primer site and UMIs to it. TCRdb processed the 5' RACE reads anew with MiXCR; each CDR3 protein has one entry. Here the sample spans some 290,000 distinct CDR3 sequences, roughly 10% being singletons. Study-level results: Primary-vaccination clones mostly resurfaced post-booster (about 95% CD4, more than 85% CD8). Clonotypes found in both CD4 and CD8 compartments made up a small share. Abundant clonotypes from the bulk population could get into FACS-sorted repertoires as contaminants.

Trimming stripped 5 bases from V and 2 bases from J, with 6 bases between. This CDR3 is 12 amino acids long. Germline V gene sequence: CDR1 SGHTA, CDR2 FQGNSA. The genes are TRBV7-2 and TRBJ1-1, with D unclear. The source of this sequence is a man aged 18 to 29 who received the YFV17D yellow fever vaccine. The source material was CD4+ T cells sorted from PBMCs, sampled 45 days after the yellow fever booster vaccination. The CDR3 bases are TGTGCCAGCAGCGTAGATAACACTGAAGCTTTCTTT. Translation: CASSVDNTEAFF. Complete variable domain (other parts from reference TRBV7-2 and TRBJ1-1): GAGVSQSPSNKVTEKGKDVELRCDPISGHTALYWYRQSLGQGLEFLIYFQGNSAPDKSGLPSDRFSAERTGGSVSTLTIQRTQQEDSAVYLCASSVDNTEAFFGQGTRLTVV.